A single sample is the source of the 2 T cell receptor beta chains below, sequenced in a study of immune evolution from preneoplasia to lung adenocarcinoma (dated by TCRdb to about 2021). Library preparation employed the immunoSEQ multiplex PCR assay. The immuneACCESS repertoire file appears here via TCRdb, limited to in-frame rearrangements. These files lack a portion of the clones; in checked studies, under half of the deficit traces to unresolved V genes, and the cause of the others is not known. For this sample there are roughly 4,000 clones; roughly four fifths appear just once. The top ten clonotypes cover about 3.2% of the sample. Sequencing was performed on FFPE minimally invasive lung adenocarcinoma tissue. In the paper's terms, the cell subset or site label means: micro-invasive lung adenocarcinoma (MIA). These receptors were taken from a person aged 55 to 69 with lung adenocarcinoma.

This chain uses TRBV19 with TRBJ1-5, with 8 bases that match TRBD1. This CDR3 spans 15 amino acids. V dropped 5 bases and J dropped 5; count of bases not matched to a gene: 8. Germline CDR1 LNHDA, CDR2 SQIVND (reference sequence). CDR3 loop: CASSPRTGPHQPQHF. CDR3 bases: TGTGCCAGTAGTCCCCGGACAGGGCCTCATCAGCCCCAGCATTTT.

This chain links TRBV28 with TRBJ2-3, with D uncertain. The CDR3 sequence is 11 residues long. Per germline, CDR1 MDHEN and CDR2 SYDVKM. Trimming took off 5 bases at V and 4 bases at J, with 4 bases between the two ends. CDR3 in DNA: TGTGCCAGCAGTCTCTCAGATACGCAGTATTTT. As protein: CASSLSDTQYF.